This T cell receptor beta chain comes out of a study of a mutant IDH1 vaccine in newly diagnosed glioma. Time point of the sample: week 35, safety follow-up. Every vaccine dose comprised 300 ug of mutant IDH1 20-mer peptide plus topical imiquimod. With respect to this clone: Its antigen is as yet unknown.

Germline CDR1 reads SGHTA; CDR2 reads FQGNSA. The CDR3 has 18 amino acids. V lost 5 bases, J lost 0 bases, and 19 bases lay in between. Profiled with immunoSEQ multiplex PCR; TCRdb holds only in-frame clones, not every one. The sample yields 30,000 or so clones, about 82% seen once. This specimen consisted of PBMCs, obtained from a glioma patient whose treatment included an IDH1 peptide vaccine. The sequence derives from a man aged 35-49 years with glioma. Some clones in this sample may be carry-over from other donors' samples. The V call is TRBV7-2, the J call TRBJ2-2; D might be TRBD1 or TRBD2, each matching 5 bases. The CDR3 protein is CASSGRPGTHANTGELFF. Here the CDR3 DNA reads TGTGCCAGCAGCGGACGACCCGGGACGCACGCGAACACCGGGGAGCTGTTTTTT.